Ten or more counts support the clone carrying this T cell receptor beta chain. Its target is unknown. The data derive from a study of T cells in Graves' hyperthyroidism and ophthalmopathy. Findings of the study overall: Ophthalmopathy was separated from stable hyperthyroidism by a 13 V-J model.

Trimming pared 5 bases from V and 8 bases from J, leaving 13 bases between. The CDR3 extends over 13 amino acids. CDR1 SGHVS and CDR2 FNYEAQ come from the germline V gene. Hyperthyroidism patients were newly diagnosed, had disease duration under 2 months, and were aged 18 to 65 years. The source material, RNA transcripts, was used to amplify TCR beta CDR3 regions. An initial round of RT-PCR targeting the TCR CDR3 relied on the HTBI primer set. MiXCR, applied by TCRdb to the multiplex PCR reads, yields one record per CDR3 protein. The sample carries a few hundred thousand distinct CDR3 sequences, 35% to 55% recorded once.

The chain joins TRBV7-6 to TRBJ2-4; possible D gene TRBD1, 6 bases. Specimen: peripheral blood or thyroid tissue (not recorded which). The receptor comes from a woman aged 18-29 years with Graves' hyperthyroidism. CDR3 nucleotides: TGTGCCAGCAGCGGGCAACAGGGAGACATTCAGTACTTC. It codes for CASSGQQGDIQYF. Combining the CDR3 with reference TRBV7-6 and TRBJ2-4 gives the whole variable domain GAGVSQSPRYKVTKRGQDVALRCDPISGHVSLYWYRQALGQGPEFLTYFNYEAQQDKSGLPNDRFSAERPEGSISTLTIQRTEQRDSAMYRCASSGQQGDIQYFGAGTRLSVL.